The TCR beta chain described here comes from a study of cytomegalovirus exposure and HLA in healthy donors. As for the study in general: An earlier analysis identified 120 million or so unique TCR beta sequences in about 179 million T cells.

The PCR used 60 Vbeta and 13 Jbeta primers. Sequencing used immunoSEQ multiplex PCR; TCRdb keeps in-frame clones, though not all of them. This sample yields 90,000 to 140,000 clones, of which around four fifths are seen a single time; 8.5% to 10% belongs to the top ten. With regard to this clone: Its specificity is not known.

The ends were cut back, 5 bases at V and 12 bases at J, with 23 bases in the middle. This CDR3 is built from 15 residues. Per the germline V gene, CDR1 is SEHNR and CDR2 is FQNEAQ (reference sequence). Broader study findings: DRB1 showed the most TCR associations and HLA-C the fewest in a later analysis, as rates varied by HLA locus. Beyond CMV serostatus, there was no information to go on about immune exposure.

The donors were healthy bone marrow donors. This clonotype was obtained from a woman in her forties in good health and CMV-seropositive. The specimen was PBMCs. V gene TRBV7-9 combines with J gene TRBJ2-1; D is unclear. CDR3 residues: CASSPAPQTEPVQFF. DNA for the CDR3: TGTGCCAGCAGCCCCGCCCCTCAAACAGAACCGGTGCAGTTCTTC.